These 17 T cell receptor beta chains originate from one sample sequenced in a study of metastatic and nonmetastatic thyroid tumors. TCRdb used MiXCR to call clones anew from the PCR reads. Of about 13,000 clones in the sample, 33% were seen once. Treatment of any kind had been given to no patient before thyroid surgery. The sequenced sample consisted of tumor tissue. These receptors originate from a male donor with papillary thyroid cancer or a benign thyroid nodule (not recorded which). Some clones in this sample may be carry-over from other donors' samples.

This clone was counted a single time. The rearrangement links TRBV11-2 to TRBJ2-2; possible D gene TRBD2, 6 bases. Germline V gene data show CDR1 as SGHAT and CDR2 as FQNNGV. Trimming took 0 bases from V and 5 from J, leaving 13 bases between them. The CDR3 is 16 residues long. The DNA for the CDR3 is TGTGCCAGCAGCTTAGATCGGGGGAGGAGTACCGGGGAGCTGTTTTTT. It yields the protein CASSLDRGRSTGELFF.

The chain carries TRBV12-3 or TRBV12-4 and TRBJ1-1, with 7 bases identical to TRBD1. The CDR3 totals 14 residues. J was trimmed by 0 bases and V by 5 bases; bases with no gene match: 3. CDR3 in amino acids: CASSLGQMNTEAFF. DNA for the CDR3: TGTGCCAGCAGTCTGGGACAGATGAACACTGAAGCTTTCTTT.

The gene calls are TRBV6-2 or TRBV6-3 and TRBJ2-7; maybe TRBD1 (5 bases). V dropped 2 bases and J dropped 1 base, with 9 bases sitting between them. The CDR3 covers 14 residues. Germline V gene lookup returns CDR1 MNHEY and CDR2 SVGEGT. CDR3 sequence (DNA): TGTGCCAGCAGTTACCTCGACAGTTCCTACGAGCAGTACTTC. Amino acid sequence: CASSYLDSSYEQYF.

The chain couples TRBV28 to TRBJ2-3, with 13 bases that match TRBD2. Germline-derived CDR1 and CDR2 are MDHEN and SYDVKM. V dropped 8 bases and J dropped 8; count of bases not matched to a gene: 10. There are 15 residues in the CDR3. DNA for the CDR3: TGTGCCAGCCTGACTAGCGGGAGGACACACGGTACGCAGTATTTT. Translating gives CASLTSGRTHGTQYF.

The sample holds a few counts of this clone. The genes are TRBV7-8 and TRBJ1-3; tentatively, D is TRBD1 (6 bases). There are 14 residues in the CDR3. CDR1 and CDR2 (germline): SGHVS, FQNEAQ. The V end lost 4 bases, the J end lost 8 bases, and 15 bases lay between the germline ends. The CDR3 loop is CASSSYTRGDTIYF. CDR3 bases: TGTGCCAGCAGCTCTTATACCAGGGGAGACACCATATATTTT.

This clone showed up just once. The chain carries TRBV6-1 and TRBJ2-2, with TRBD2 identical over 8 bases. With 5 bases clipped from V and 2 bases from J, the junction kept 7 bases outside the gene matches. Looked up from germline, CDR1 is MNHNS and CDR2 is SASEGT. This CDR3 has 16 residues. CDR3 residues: CASSILAGTNTGELFF. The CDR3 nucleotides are TGTGCCAGCAGTATTTTAGCGGGGACCAACACCGGGGAGCTGTTTTTT.

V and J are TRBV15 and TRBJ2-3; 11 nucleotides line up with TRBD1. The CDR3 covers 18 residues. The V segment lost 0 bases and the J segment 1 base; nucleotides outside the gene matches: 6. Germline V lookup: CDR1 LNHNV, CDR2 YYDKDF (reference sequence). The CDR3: CATSRDPKGQGGTDTQYF. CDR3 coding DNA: TGTGCCACCAGCAGAGATCCCAAGGGACAGGGGGGCACAGATACGCAGTATTTT. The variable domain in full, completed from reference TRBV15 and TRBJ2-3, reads DAMVIQNPRYQVTQFGKPVTLSCSQTLNHNVMYWYQQKSSQAPKLLFHYYDKDFNNEADTPDNFQSRRPNTSFCFLDIRSPGLGDTAMYLCATSRDPKGQGGTDTQYFGPGTRLTVL.

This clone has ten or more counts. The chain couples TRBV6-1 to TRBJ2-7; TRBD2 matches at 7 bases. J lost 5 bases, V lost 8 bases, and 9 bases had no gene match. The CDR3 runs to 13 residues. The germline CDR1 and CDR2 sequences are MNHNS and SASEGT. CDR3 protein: CASVGGGFHEQYF. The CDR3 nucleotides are TGTGCCAGCGTCGGCGGGGGATTCCACGAGCAGTACTTC.

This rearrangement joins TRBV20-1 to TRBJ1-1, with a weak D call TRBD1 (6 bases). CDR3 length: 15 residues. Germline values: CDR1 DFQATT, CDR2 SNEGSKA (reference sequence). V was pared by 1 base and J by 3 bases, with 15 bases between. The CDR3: CSARVPHHRDTEAFF. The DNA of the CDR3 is TGCAGTGCTAGAGTACCCCACCACAGGGACACTGAAGCTTTCTTT.

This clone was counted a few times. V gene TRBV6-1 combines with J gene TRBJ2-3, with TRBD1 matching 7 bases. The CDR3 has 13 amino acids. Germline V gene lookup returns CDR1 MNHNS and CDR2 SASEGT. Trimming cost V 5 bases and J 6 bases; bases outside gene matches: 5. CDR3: CASSMKGADTQYF. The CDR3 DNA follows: TGTGCCAGCAGTATGAAGGGGGCGGATACGCAGTATTTT.

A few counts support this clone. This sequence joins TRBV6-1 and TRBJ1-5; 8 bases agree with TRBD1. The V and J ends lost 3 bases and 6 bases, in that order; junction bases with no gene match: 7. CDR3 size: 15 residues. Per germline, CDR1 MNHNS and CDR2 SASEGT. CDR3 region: CASSDIGQGGQPQHF. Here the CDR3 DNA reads TGTGCCAGCAGTGACATTGGACAGGGAGGTCAGCCCCAGCATTTT.

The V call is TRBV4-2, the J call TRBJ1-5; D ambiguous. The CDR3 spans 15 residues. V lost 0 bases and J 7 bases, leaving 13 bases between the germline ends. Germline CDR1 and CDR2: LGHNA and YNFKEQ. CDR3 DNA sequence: TGTGCCAGCAGCCAAGATTGGGGTAGAAGCCAGCCCCAGCATTTT. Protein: CASSQDWGRSQPQHF.

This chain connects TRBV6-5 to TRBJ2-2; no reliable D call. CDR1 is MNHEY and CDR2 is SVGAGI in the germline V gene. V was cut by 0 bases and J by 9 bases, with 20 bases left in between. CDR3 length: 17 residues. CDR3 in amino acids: CASSYSIRNTPVRELFF. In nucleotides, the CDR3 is TGTGCCAGCAGTTACTCGATACGGAACACCCCCGTCCGGGAGCTGTTTTTT.

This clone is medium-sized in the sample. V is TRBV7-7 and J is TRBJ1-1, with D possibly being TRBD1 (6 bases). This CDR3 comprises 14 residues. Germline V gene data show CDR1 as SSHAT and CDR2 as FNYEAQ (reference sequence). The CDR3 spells CASGLWGAYTEAFF. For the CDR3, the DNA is TGTGCTAGCGGGCTTTGGGGGGCGTACACTGAAGCTTTCTTT.

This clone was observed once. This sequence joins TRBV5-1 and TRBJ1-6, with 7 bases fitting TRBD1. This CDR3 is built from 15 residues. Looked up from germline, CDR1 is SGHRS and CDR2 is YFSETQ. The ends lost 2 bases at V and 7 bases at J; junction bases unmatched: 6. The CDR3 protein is CASSLTGEENSPLHF. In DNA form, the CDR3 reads TGCGCCAGCAGCTTAACAGGGGAGGAGAATTCACCCCTCCACTTT. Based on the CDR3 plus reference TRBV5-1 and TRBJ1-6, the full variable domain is KAGVTQTPRYLIKTRGQQVTLSCSPISGHRSVSWYQQTPGQGLQFLFEYFSETQRNKGNFPGRFSGRQFSNSRSEMNVSTLELGDSALYLCASSLTGEENSPLHFGNGTRLTVT.

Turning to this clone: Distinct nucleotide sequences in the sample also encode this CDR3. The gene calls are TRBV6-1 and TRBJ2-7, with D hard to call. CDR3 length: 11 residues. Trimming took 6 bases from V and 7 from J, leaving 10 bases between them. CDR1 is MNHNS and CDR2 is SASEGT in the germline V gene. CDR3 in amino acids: CASSGVGEQYF. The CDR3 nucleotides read TGTGCCAGCAGCGGCGTCGGAGAGCAGTACTTC.

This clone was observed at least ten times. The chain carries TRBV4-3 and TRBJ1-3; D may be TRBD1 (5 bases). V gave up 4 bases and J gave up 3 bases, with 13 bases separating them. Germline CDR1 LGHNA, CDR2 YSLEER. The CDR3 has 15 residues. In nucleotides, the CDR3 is TGCGCCAGCAGCCCGACAGCTCTACTTGGAAACACCATATATTTT. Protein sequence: CASSPTALLGNTIYF.